These T cell receptor beta chains were read from a single sample in a study of control samples from healthy donors and cancer patients. Some clones are missing from TCRdb's copy, which holds only in-frame ones; the method was immunoSEQ multiplex PCR. The table includes over 150,000 clones, approximately 91% detected once. What was sequenced was blood. The receptors originated from a woman aged 35 to 49 in good health. Both conserved end residues are part of each CDR3. Fields, in order: D gene, clone size, J gene, V gene, CDR3 protein, CDR3 DNA. A D gene is named only where the DNA matches it firmly. Rows may omit the clone size; those that give it use once, few, many or a size class.

d_gene: TRBD2
abundance: -
j_gene: TRBJ2-5
v_gene: TRBV3-1/TRBV3-2
CDR3aa: CASSQSLRLAGAQETQYF
CDR3nt: TGTGCCAGCAGCCAATCCCTTCGACTAGCGGGGGCCCAAGAGACCCAGTACTTC

d_gene: TRBD1
abundance: -
j_gene: TRBJ1-3
v_gene: TRBV15
CDR3aa: CATSRGAGQINTIYF
CDR3nt: TGTGCCACCAGCAGAGGGGCGGGACAGATAAACACCATATATTTT

d_gene: -
abundance: -
j_gene: TRBJ1-1
v_gene: TRBV19
CDR3aa: CASYGTLGNTEAFF
CDR3nt: TGTGCCAGCTACGGGACTTTGGGAAACACTGAAGCTTTCTTT

d_gene: TRBD1
abundance: -
j_gene: TRBJ1-5
v_gene: TRBV5-6
CDR3aa: CASSPWGQANQPQHF
CDR3nt: TGTGCCAGCAGCCCCTGGGGACAGGCAAATCAGCCCCAGCATTTT

d_gene: -
abundance: -
j_gene: TRBJ2-7
v_gene: TRBV5-6
CDR3aa: CASSLSSGFYEQYF
CDR3nt: TGTGCCAGCAGCTTGTCTTCAGGGTTTTACGAGCAGTACTTC

d_gene: TRBD1
abundance: -
j_gene: TRBJ1-2
v_gene: TRBV5-1
CDR3aa: CASSTGQGMHGYTF
CDR3nt: TGCGCCAGCAGCACGGGACAGGGGATGCATGGCTACACCTTC

d_gene: TRBD2
abundance: once
j_gene: TRBJ2-3
v_gene: TRBV13
CDR3aa: CASRRAGGTTDTQYF
CDR3nt: TGTGCCAGCAGGCGTGCGGGGGGAACCACAGATACGCAGTATTTT

d_gene: TRBD1
abundance: -
j_gene: TRBJ1-1
v_gene: TRBV6-2/TRBV6-3
CDR3aa: CASSYSLVSGGAFF
CDR3nt: TGTGCCAGCAGTTACTCCTTGGTTTCAGGGGGAGCTTTCTTT

d_gene: TRBD1
abundance: -
j_gene: TRBJ1-2
v_gene: TRBV11-3
CDR3aa: CASSTGQGHGYTF
CDR3nt: TGTGCCAGCAGCACGGGACAGGGACATGGCTACACCTTC

d_gene: -
abundance: -
j_gene: TRBJ2-1
v_gene: TRBV4-1
CDR3aa: CASSHVWTVGEQFF
CDR3nt: TGCGCCAGCAGCCATGTTTGGACGGTGGGTGAGCAGTTCTTC

d_gene: TRBD2
abundance: -
j_gene: TRBJ2-5
v_gene: TRBV2
CDR3aa: CASERDRRSGTQYF
CDR3nt: TGTGCCAGCGAGCGGGACCGCCGATCCGGGACCCAGTACTTC

d_gene: -
abundance: -
j_gene: TRBJ1-5
v_gene: TRBV7-8
CDR3aa: CASSLVAGGAQPQHF
CDR3nt: TGTGCCAGCAGCTTAGTCGCCGGGGGAGCTCAGCCCCAGCATTTT

d_gene: -
abundance: -
j_gene: TRBJ1-5
v_gene: TRBV14
CDR3aa: CASSPPPHF
CDR3nt: TGTGCCAGCAGCCCCCCCCCGCATTTT

d_gene: -
abundance: -
j_gene: TRBJ1-2
v_gene: TRBV12-3/TRBV12-4
CDR3aa: CASSQGGGSGYTF
CDR3nt: TGTGCCAGCAGTCAAGGAGGGGGGTCTGGCTACACCTTC

d_gene: -
abundance: -
j_gene: TRBJ1-2
v_gene: TRBV3-1/TRBV3-2
CDR3aa: CASSQDVREADGYTF
CDR3nt: TGTGCCAGCAGCCAAGATGTCCGAGAGGCGGATGGCTACACCTTC

d_gene: -
abundance: -
j_gene: TRBJ2-3
v_gene: TRBV7-7
CDR3aa: CASSFRHTRTDTQYF
CDR3nt: TGTGCCAGCAGCTTTAGGCACACCCGCACAGATACGCAGTATTTT

d_gene: TRBD1
abundance: -
j_gene: TRBJ1-4
v_gene: TRBV6-4
CDR3aa: CAKRTGPGEKLFF
CDR3nt: TGTGCCAAACGGACAGGGCCAGGGGAAAAACTGTTTTTT

d_gene: -
abundance: -
j_gene: TRBJ1-1
v_gene: TRBV5-6
CDR3aa: CASSPYRGMNTEAFF
CDR3nt: TGTGCCAGCAGCCCTTACCGGGGCATGAACACTGAAGCTTTCTTT

d_gene: TRBD1
abundance: -
j_gene: TRBJ1-2
v_gene: TRBV6-5
CDR3aa: CASSYRDSLPYGYTF
CDR3nt: TGTGCCAGCAGTTACCGGGACAGCCTACCCTATGGCTACACCTTC

d_gene: -
abundance: once
j_gene: TRBJ2-1
v_gene: TRBV5-1
CDR3aa: CASSFGRLQDEQFF
CDR3nt: TGCGCCAGCAGCTTCGGCCGGCTACAGGATGAGCAGTTCTTC

d_gene: -
abundance: -
j_gene: TRBJ2-3
v_gene: TRBV5-1
CDR3aa: CASSLDAVTSTDTQYF
CDR3nt: TGCGCCAGCAGCTTGGATGCAGTTACTAGCACAGATACGCAGTATTTT

d_gene: -
abundance: -
j_gene: TRBJ1-5
v_gene: TRBV7-9
CDR3aa: CASSLYDEDQPQHF
CDR3nt: TGTGCCAGCAGCTTATACGACGAAGATCAGCCCCAGCATTTT

d_gene: -
abundance: -
j_gene: TRBJ2-2
v_gene: TRBV3-1/TRBV3-2
CDR3aa: CASSLQGNTGELFF
CDR3nt: TGTGCCAGCAGCCTGCAGGGGAACACCGGGGAGCTGTTTTTT

d_gene: -
abundance: -
j_gene: TRBJ1-6
v_gene: TRBV21-1
CDR3aa: CANRLYRIRGFNNSPLHF
CDR3nt: TGTGCCAACCGCCTCTATAGGATCCGAGGATTTAATAATTCACCCCTCCACTTT

d_gene: -
abundance: -
j_gene: TRBJ2-7
v_gene: TRBV6-6
CDR3aa: CASSYDGGSFYEQYF
CDR3nt: TGTGCCAGCAGTTACGATGGAGGGTCATTCTACGAGCAGTACTTC

d_gene: -
abundance: once
j_gene: TRBJ1-1
v_gene: TRBV7-9
CDR3aa: CASSFSGLTNTEAFF
CDR3nt: TGTGCCAGCAGCTTTTCGGGACTCACGAACACTGAAGCTTTCTTT

d_gene: -
abundance: -
j_gene: TRBJ1-4
v_gene: TRBV21-1
CDR3aa: CASSKWGLGGSEKLFF
CDR3nt: TGTGCCAGCAGCAAATGGGGACTTGGGGGGAGTGAAAAACTGTTTTTT

d_gene: TRBD1
abundance: few
j_gene: TRBJ1-3
v_gene: TRBV13
CDR3aa: CASSVNRGSGNTIYF
CDR3nt: TGTGCCAGCAGCGTAAACAGGGGATCTGGAAACACCATATATTTT

d_gene: TRBD1
abundance: -
j_gene: TRBJ1-1
v_gene: TRBV6-5
CDR3aa: CASSTGGSNTEAFF
CDR3nt: TGTGCCAGCAGTACAGGGGGATCGAACACTGAAGCTTTCTTT

d_gene: -
abundance: -
j_gene: TRBJ1-1
v_gene: TRBV2
CDR3aa: CASSIDSLNTEAFF
CDR3nt: TGTGCCAGCAGTATCGACAGCTTGAACACTGAAGCTTTCTTT

d_gene: -
abundance: -
j_gene: TRBJ2-7
v_gene: TRBV27
CDR3aa: CASSLAGSEQYF
CDR3nt: TGTGCCAGCAGTTTAGCCGGGAGCGAGCAGTACTTC